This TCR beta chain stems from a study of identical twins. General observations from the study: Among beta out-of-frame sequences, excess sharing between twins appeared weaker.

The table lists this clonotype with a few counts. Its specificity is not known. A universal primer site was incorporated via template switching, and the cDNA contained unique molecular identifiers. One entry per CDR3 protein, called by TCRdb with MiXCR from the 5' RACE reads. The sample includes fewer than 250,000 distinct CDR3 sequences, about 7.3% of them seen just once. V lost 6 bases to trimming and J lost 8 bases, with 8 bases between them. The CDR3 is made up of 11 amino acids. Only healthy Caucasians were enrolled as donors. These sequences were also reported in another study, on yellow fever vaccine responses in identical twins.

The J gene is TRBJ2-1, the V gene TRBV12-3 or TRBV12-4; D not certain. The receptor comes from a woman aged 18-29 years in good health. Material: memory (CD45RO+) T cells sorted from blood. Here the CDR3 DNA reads TGTGCCAGCAGGACGCGCGATGAGCAGTTCTTC. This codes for CASRTRDEQFF.